The T cell receptor (beta chain) described here comes from a study of blood T cell repertoires in COVID-19. With V trimmed by 7 bases and J by 6 bases, 6 bases remained unmatched. Germline assignment: CDR1 LNHDA and CDR2 SQIVND (reference sequence). The CDR3 contains 14 residues. Assay used: immunoSEQ multiplex PCR; TCRdb lists only in-frame clones, some missing. Of 200,000 to 250,000 clones listed, 65% to 90% were seen once; the top ten hold about 4.5%. V and J are TRBV19 and TRBJ2-3; 11 bases agree with TRBD2. The source material was peripheral blood. The clonotype was recovered from a man between 45 and 60 years old with acute or convalescent COVID-19. This CDR3 reads CASTSGGLGDTQYF. As DNA, the CDR3 is TGTGCCAGTACTAGCGGGGGGTTAGGTGATACGCAGTATTTT.